Listed below are T cell receptor beta chains from one sample, sequenced in a study of cytomegalovirus exposure and HLA in healthy donors. Using immunoSEQ multiplex PCR, the repertoire was profiled, and TCRdb retains in-frame clones only, with some absent. The profile covers about 120,000 clones, with roughly three fifths appearing a single time and more than 8.5% taken by the ten largest. The sequencing sample was made of PBMCs. These receptors were collected from a man between 40 and 49 years old in good health and CMV-seropositive. CDR3s include the opening cysteine and the closing phenylalanine or tryptophan. Not every row has a clone size; where given, it reads once, few, many or a size class.

V gene: TRBV29-1
clone size: .
CDR3 protein: CSVGLDRGVGYTF

V gene: TRBV9
clone size: .
CDR3 protein: CASSVAAGGQETQYF

V gene: TRBV19
clone size: .
CDR3 protein: CASSRSTGSMVTEAFF

V gene: TRBV18
clone size: .
CDR3 protein: CASSPGVYSNQPQHF

V gene: TRBV27
clone size: .
CDR3 protein: CASSPTRQLGTDTQYF

V gene: TRBV5-1
clone size: few
CDR3 protein: CASKQNTAYEQYF

V gene: TRBV10-2
clone size: .
CDR3 protein: CASSESRLAGGQETQYF

V gene: TRBV19
clone size: .
CDR3 protein: CASSRQGEGVGELFF

V gene: TRBV5-1
clone size: .
CDR3 protein: CASSLVVRTGELFF

V gene: TRBV4-1
clone size: .
CDR3 protein: CASSHPERGSLYNEQFF

V gene: TRBV27
clone size: .
CDR3 protein: CASSLRGWEVEFF

V gene: TRBV27
clone size: .
CDR3 protein: CASSLFPAGQGGGYGYTF

V gene: TRBV6-5
clone size: .
CDR3 protein: CASRHRGEGYEKLFF

V gene: TRBV6-6
clone size: few
CDR3 protein: CASSFRGQGANYGYTF

V gene: TRBV4-1
clone size: .
CDR3 protein: CAGSPLEGAKPYEQYF

V gene: TRBV28
clone size: few
CDR3 protein: CASSSIGTDTEAFF

V gene: TRBV5-8
clone size: .
CDR3 protein: CASSLAGTSGVNTGELFF